This is a list of T cell receptor beta chains from one sample in a study of T cell repertoires in cytomegalovirus infection. TCRdb ran MiXCR on the reads and lists one entry per CDR3 protein. The sample yields hundreds of thousands of distinct CDR3 sequences, about two fifths seen once. What these receptors recognize is not known. This material consisted of cultured PBMCs, taken from culture after CMV antigen stimulation. These receptors all stem from a human donor in good health (CMV status not recorded). Some clones in this sample may be carry-over from other donors' samples. CDR3s include the opening cysteine and the closing phenylalanine or tryptophan. D genes are given only for firm matches. Rows give clone size only sometimes, using once, few, many, or a class for an expanded clone.

J gene	V gene	clone size	D gene	CDR3 DNA	CDR3 protein
TRBJ2-5	TRBV9	NA	NA	TGTGCCAGCAGCTCTGGGAGCGGGACCCAGTACTTC	CASSSGSGTQYF
TRBJ2-3	TRBV12-3/TRBV12-4	NA	TRBD2	TGTGCCAGCAGTTTGCGGGGCGGGGGTACGCAGTATTTT	CASSLRGGGTQYF
TRBJ1-2	TRBV20-1	few	TRBD1	TGCAGTGCTCTTTCGGACAGGCGAGAGGGCTATGGCTACACCTTC	CSALSDRREGYGYTF
TRBJ2-7	TRBV7-2	NA	TRBD2	TGTGCCAGCAGCTTAGCGCGCGGGGGGGGGGCCTACGAGCAGTACTTC	CASSLARGGGAYEQYF
TRBJ2-5	TRBV7-2	many	NA	TGTGCCAGGGGGGGCGCGGTCGGGGAGACCCAGTACTTC	CARGGAVGETQYF
TRBJ2-2	TRBV28	NA	TRBD2	TGTGCCAGCAGTGGACCTCAGGGACTAGCTACCGGGGAGCTGTTTTTT	CASSGPQGLATGELFF
TRBJ2-1	TRBV11-2	NA	NA	TGTGCCAGCAGTAATAGCGGTTCCTACAATGAGCAGTTCTTC	CASSNSGSYNEQFF
TRBJ1-2	TRBV7-1	NA	NA	TGTGCCAGCAGCACCCTGACAGGTCTCCCCTATGGCTACACCTTC	CASSTLTGLPYGYTF
TRBJ2-1	TRBV11-2	few	TRBD1	TGTGCCAGCAGCTTAGCCCACACGACAGGGGGTTTCTACAATGAGCAGTTCTTC	CASSLAHTTGGFYNEQFF
TRBJ2-7	TRBV29-1	NA	NA	TGCAGCCCCCCCCCAGGGGACTACGAGCAGTACTTC	CSPPPGDYEQYF
TRBJ2-7	TRBV20-1	NA	TRBD1	TGCAGTGTTCCGGGACAGGGGATTTACTTCTACGAGCAGTACTTC	CSVPGQGIYFYEQYF
TRBJ1-6	TRBV7-8	NA	NA	TGTGCCAGCAGCTTGGCCCCGGGACGCTCCGGCCGGGCCCTCCACTTT	CASSLAPGRSGRALHF
TRBJ2-1	TRBV20-1	NA	TRBD2	TGCAGTGCTAGAGACCCCTATCGCGGGAGCTCCTACAATGAGCAGTTCTTC	CSARDPYRGSSYNEQFF
TRBJ1-1	TRBV12-3/TRBV12-4	NA	NA	TGTGCCAGCAGCCCCGGGACAAGTGAAGCTTTCTTT	CASSPGTSEAFF
TRBJ2-3	TRBV7-8	NA	TRBD2	TGTGCCAGCAGCCCAAACCCTAGCGGGATAAACACAGATACGCAGTATTTT	CASSPNPSGINTDTQYF
TRBJ2-7	TRBV6-5	NA	NA	TGTGCCAGCAGTGGCCGGGACCAAATCTCCTACGAGCAGTACTTC	CASSGRDQISYEQYF
TRBJ1-1	TRBV7-2	many	NA	TGTGCCAGCAGCTTAGACGGCCTAATGAACACTGAAGCTTTCTTT	CASSLDGLMNTEAFF
TRBJ2-3	TRBV7-2	NA	NA	TGTGCCAGCTCGTTGGGACTTACAACAGATACGCAGTATTTT	CASSLGLTTDTQYF
TRBJ1-2	TRBV6-2/TRBV6-3	NA	NA	TGTGCCAGCAGCCGCCCCGCGACCTATGGCTACACCTTC	CASSRPATYGYTF
TRBJ2-3	TRBV5-6	NA	NA	TGTGCCAGCAGCACCTTCCAATCAGATACGCAGTATTTT	CASSTFQSDTQYF
TRBJ2-7	TRBV7-2	many	TRBD2	TGTGCCAGCAGCTTGGGACTAGGGTACGAGCAGTACTTC	CASSLGLGYEQYF
TRBJ2-1	TRBV6-4	NA	NA	TGTGCCAGCAGTGACACTAAACTAGTAATCCCCTACAATGAGCAGTTCTTC	CASSDTKLVIPYNEQFF
TRBJ2-1	TRBV20-1	few	TRBD2	TGCAGTGCGCGGACAGCGAAATATGGCGGGAGGGCAGGTAATGAGCAGTTCTTC	CSARTAKYGGRAGNEQFF
TRBJ2-5	TRBV7-8	NA	NA	TGTGCCAGCAGCAGCTTTTTGGGGGGACAGCAAGAGACCCAGTACTTC	CASSSFLGGQQETQYF
TRBJ1-6	TRBV2	NA	TRBD1	TGTGCCAGCACTGGGGGCAGAGGGGGCGGCTCACCCCTCCACTTT	CASTGGRGGGSPLHF
TRBJ2-1	TRBV5-5	NA	NA	TGTGCCAGCAGCTTTTTGGTTGAGGGATACAATGAGCAGTTCTTC	CASSFLVEGYNEQFF
TRBJ1-1	TRBV11-2	NA	NA	TGTGCCAGCAGCTCGGGAAGGGTGGTTATGAACACTGAAGCTTTCTTT	CASSSGRVVMNTEAFF
TRBJ2-3	TRBV6-2/TRBV6-3	NA	TRBD1	TGTGCCAGCACCCGGACAGGGTGGACAGATACGCAGTATTTT	CASTRTGWTDTQYF
TRBJ1-4	TRBV5-5	NA	TRBD1	TGTGCCAGCAGCTTGACCGGGACAGCTGCAACTAATGAAAAACTGTTTTTT	CASSLTGTAATNEKLFF
TRBJ2-7	TRBV6-1	NA	NA	TGTGCCAGCAGTGTGGGCCCGGGACAAACTTACGAGCAGTACTTC	CASSVGPGQTYEQYF
TRBJ2-7	TRBV12-3/TRBV12-4	NA	NA	TGTGCCAGCAGTTTTAATCCACAAGCGGTTCTCTACGAGCAGTACTTC	CASSFNPQAVLYEQYF
TRBJ2-7	TRBV6-6	few	NA	TGTGCCAGCAAACAGGTGGGGGCTTACGAGCAGTACTTC	CASKQVGAYEQYF
TRBJ2-5	TRBV20-1	NA	TRBD1	TGCAGTGCTAGACCTATGACAGGGGAAGAGACCCAGTACTTC	CSARPMTGEETQYF
TRBJ2-1	TRBV6-6	few	TRBD2	TGTGCCAGCAGGCAGCGGGAGAGGGGGGGCAATGAGCAGTTCTTC	CASRQRERGGNEQFF
TRBJ1-5	TRBV5-5	NA	TRBD1	TGTGCCAGCAGCGCGGGACAGGGATATCAGCCCCAGCATTTT	CASSAGQGYQPQHF
TRBJ1-6	TRBV7-8	NA	NA	TGTGCCAGCAGCTTCTTAGGGGGTACCGAGCGAAATAATTCACCCCTCCACTTT	CASSFLGGTERNNSPLHF
TRBJ2-3	TRBV6-5	few	NA	TGTGCCAGCCGCCAGGGGAATACGCAGTATTTT	CASRQGNTQYF
TRBJ2-1	TRBV7-8	NA	NA	TGTGCCAGCAGCTTCCCGAGACACCCTAGTGAGCAGTTCTTC	CASSFPRHPSEQFF
TRBJ2-1	TRBV20-1	NA	TRBD1	TGCAGTGCTCCGGGACAGGGGAATGAGCAGTTCTTC	CSAPGQGNEQFF
TRBJ1-5	TRBV27	NA	TRBD1	TGTGCCAGCAGTTTCCTTGGGACAGGGAGTCATAGCAATCAGCCCCAGCATTTT	CASSFLGTGSHSNQPQHF
TRBJ2-7	TRBV4-1	NA	NA	TGCGCCAGCAGCCAAGAGTCAGGGGCCTACGAGCAGTACTTC	CASSQESGAYEQYF
TRBJ2-2	TRBV14	NA	NA	TGTGCCAGCAGCCAAAAGTTCCGGCGGCTTAACACCGGGGAGCTGTTTTTT	CASSQKFRRLNTGELFF
TRBJ2-2	TRBV2	NA	NA	TGTGCCAGCAGGGGTGTGAAAGGGGGCACCGGGGAGCTGTTTTTT	CASRGVKGGTGELFF
TRBJ2-7	TRBV5-1	NA	TRBD2	TGCGCCAGCAGCCGCCCCCTAGCGGGGGGATACTACGAGCAGTACTTC	CASSRPLAGGYYEQYF
TRBJ2-7	TRBV2	few	NA	TGTGCCAGCACCGGCAGGTTCTACGAGCAGTACTTC	CASTGRFYEQYF